The clone carrying this T cell receptor beta chain was seen at least ten times. As yet, its antigen is unknown. Unique molecular identifiers featured in how the TCRbeta library was prepared. TCRdb redid the calling of the PCR reads with MiXCR, one entry per CDR3 protein. The data show some 130,000 distinct CDR3 sequences, 8% to 10% seen once. This sample is drawn from a study of T-cell reconstitution after alpha-beta-depleted transplantation in children. Trimming at V came to 5 bases and at J to 0 bases, leaving 4 bases not matched to a gene. CDR3 length: 15 residues. Germline CDR1 and CDR2: ENHRY and SYGVKD. Study results and caveats: At the one-year point after transplant, T-cell counts and TCRbeta diversity were found to come mostly from T cells that had been newly produced. Two months or so post-transplant, alpha-beta T cells reportedly derived from several hundred expanded graft clones.

The chain uses TRBV10-3 and TRBJ2-1, with TRBD2 identical over 7 bases. The origin of this receptor is a girl under three years old who had a stem cell transplant for combined immunodeficiency, so the T cells may come from the graft donor. The sequencing used PBMCs, mostly from graft donor cells, collected 180 days after TCRalphabeta/CD19-depleted stem cell transplant. CDR3 protein: CAISPLATSYNEQFF. CDR3 nucleotide sequence: TGTGCCATCAGTCCACTAGCGACCTCCTACAATGAGCAGTTCTTC.